This record concerns one TCR beta chain sequence. Germline V gives CDR1 LNHDA, CDR2 SQIVND (reference sequence). The J segment lost 4 bases and the V segment lost 4 bases, leaving 4 bases of the junction unmatched. The CDR3 sequence is 13 residues long. The data derive from a study of blood T cell repertoires in COVID-19. Study-wide background: Donors in the United States, Italy and Spain gave samples during acute or convalescent COVID-19.

The method was immunoSEQ multiplex PCR; TCRdb's version includes in-frame clones alone and lacks a portion of them. The repertoire holds 250,000 to 350,000 clones, with about 90% as singletons. This clonotype was sampled from a woman aged 30 to 39 with COVID-19, enrolled during active disease. The sample consisted of peripheral blood. V and J are TRBV19 and TRBJ2-7; TRBD1 agrees at 7 bases. CDR3 DNA sequence: TGTGCCAGTAGTACAGGGGGTGGATACGAGCAGTACTTC. Protein: CASSTGGGYEQYF.